One T cell receptor beta chain is described in this entry. The data were obtained in a study of blood T cell repertoires in COVID-19. Germline V gene lookup returns CDR1 MNHEY and CDR2 SMNVEV (reference sequence). With V trimmed by 6 bases and J by 6 bases, 10 bases remained unmatched. The CDR3 is 16 amino acids. Some clones are missing from TCRdb's copy, which holds only in-frame ones; the method was immunoSEQ multiplex PCR. Seen here are a few hundred thousand clones, around 89% observed once, and the top ten hold around 0.8%. The rearrangement links TRBV27 to TRBJ2-7, with 14 positions matching TRBD2. Source material: peripheral blood. The clonotype comes from a young man with acute or convalescent COVID-19. The CDR3 coding sequence is TGTGCCAGCAGCCTAAGGAGTGGGACTAGCGGGGGCGAGCAGTACTTC. This sequence encodes CASSLRSGTSGGEQYF.